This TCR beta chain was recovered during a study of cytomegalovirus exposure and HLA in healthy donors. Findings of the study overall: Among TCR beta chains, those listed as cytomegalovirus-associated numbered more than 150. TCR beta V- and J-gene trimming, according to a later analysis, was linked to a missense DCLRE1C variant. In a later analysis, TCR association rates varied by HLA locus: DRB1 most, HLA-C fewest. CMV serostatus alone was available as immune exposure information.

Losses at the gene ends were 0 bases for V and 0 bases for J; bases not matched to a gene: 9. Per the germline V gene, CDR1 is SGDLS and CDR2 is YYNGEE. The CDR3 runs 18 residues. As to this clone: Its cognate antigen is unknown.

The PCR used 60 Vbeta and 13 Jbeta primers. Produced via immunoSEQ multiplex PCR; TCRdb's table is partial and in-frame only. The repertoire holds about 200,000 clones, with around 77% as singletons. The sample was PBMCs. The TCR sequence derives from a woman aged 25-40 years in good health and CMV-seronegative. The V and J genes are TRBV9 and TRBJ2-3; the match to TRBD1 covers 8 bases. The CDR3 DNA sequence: TGTGCCAGCAGCGTAGGACCCGCCGGACAGGGTAGCACAGATACGCAGTATTTT. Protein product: CASSVGPAGQGSTDTQYF.